The 5 T cell receptor beta chains given below trace back to one sample, sequenced in a study of beta chain features in type 1 diabetes. The study's findings and limits: Shorter TCRB CDR3s, moderately but significantly so, were found in Type 1 diabetes patients in all four CD4+ subsets.

Sequencing targeted expressed TCRB transcripts, as all isolated RNA had been reverse transcribed. The data were produced by immunoSEQ multiplex PCR, yet TCRdb's version contains in-frame clones alone and is incomplete. The repertoire has 550,000 to 850,000 clones, 13% of them found once; the top ten carry 0.02% to 0.025%. For these TCRs, the target antigens are not known. The sequenced material came from naive CD4+ T cells from blood. These receptors all stem from a man aged 18 to 29 with type 1 diabetes.

This clone has only a few counts. This chain uses TRBV5-1 with TRBJ2-5; D is perhaps TRBD2 (7 bases). Trimming pared 4 bases from V and 5 bases from J, leaving 24 bases between. Germline CDR1 is SGHRS and CDR2 is YFSETQ. The length of the CDR3 is 17 residues. The CDR3 coding sequence is TGCGCCAGCAGCCGAGGACCCGGGGGGCATGAATCGGAGACCCAGTACTTC. This translates into CASSRGPGGHESETQYF.

This clone has only a few counts. This chain joins TRBV4-2 and TRBJ2-1, with D perhaps TRBD2 (5 bases). This CDR3 region has 14 residues. V was shortened by 1 base and J by 8 bases, with 12 bases between the two germline ends. Germline V lookup: CDR1 LGHNA, CDR2 YNFKEQ. The DNA for the CDR3 is TGTGCCAGCAGCCAAGTAGCGTTCCCGGATGAGCAGTTCTTC. Translating gives CASSQVAFPDEQFF.

This clone was seen a few times. This chain joins TRBV9 and TRBJ2-1; 11 bases align to TRBD2. The germline CDR1 and CDR2 sequences are SGDLS and YYNGEE. This CDR3 contains 14 residues. With V trimmed by 2 bases and J by 9 bases, 4 bases remained unmatched. Here the CDR3 reads CASSVSGGASEQFF. In DNA form, the CDR3 reads TGTGCCAGCAGCGTTAGCGGGGGGGCGAGTGAGCAGTTCTTC.

The chain is built from TRBV10-2 and TRBJ1-2; the D is unclear. Germline CDR1 WSHSY, CDR2 SAAADI. CDR3 length: 12 amino acids. V was cut by 3 bases and J by 3 bases, with 5 bases left in between. The CDR3 nucleotides read TGCGCCAGCAGTGAAGGGTACTATGGCTACACCTTC. Its translation is CASSEGYYGYTF.

This rearrangement joins TRBV30 to TRBJ2-1, with TRBD2 identical over 9 bases. Germline loops: CDR1 GTSNPN, CDR2 SVGIG (reference sequence). The CDR3 length is 12 residues. V shed 4 bases, J shed 9 bases, and the junction held 4 bases outside the gene matches. The CDR3 region is CAWTRGGGEQFF. CDR3 DNA: TGTGCCTGGACGCGGGGGGGCGGTGAGCAGTTCTTC.